This T cell receptor beta chain was sequenced for a study of T cell clonality in common variable immunodeficiency. General study points: Compared with controls, CVID subjects had fewer shared TCRbeta clones. CVID subjects showed higher TCRbeta clonality than healthy controls. Repertoire-complication correlations in CVID were limited by patient heterogeneity. Common variable immunodeficiency TCR beta sequences reportedly had fewer deletions and N-nucleotide insertions.

Diagnosis required reduced IgG, IgA and/or IgM with specific antibody deficiency. Produced via immunoSEQ multiplex PCR; TCRdb's table is partial and in-frame only. This sample has 25,000 to 30,000 clones, each found more than once. The J segment lost 7 bases and the V segment lost 0 bases, leaving 11 bases of the junction unmatched. Germline-derived CDR1 and CDR2 are GTSNPN and SVGIG (reference sequence). The CDR3 has 15 residues. This clone was seen more than once but under ten times. Its specificity is unknown. The read halts 3 residues ahead of the CDR3 end, with the missing end drawn from the germline J gene.

The V and J genes are TRBV30 and TRBJ2-5; 7 bases agree with TRBD1. This receptor was obtained from a human donor with common variable immunodeficiency. The material sequenced was peripheral blood mononuclear cells. The CDR3 bases that were read are TGTGCCTGGAGTGTAAAGGGGACGGCAGGGGGGACC. This codes for CAWSVKGTAGGT. The full CDR3 protein reads CAWSVKGTAGGTQYF.